This is a list of T cell receptor beta chains from one sample in a study of monozygotic twins with inflammatory bowel disease. TCRdb re-called the 5' RACE reads; every CDR3 protein appears as one record, without DNA. The sample has about 350,000 distinct CDR3 sequences. The sequenced sample consisted of blood. The receptors stem from a human donor with ulcerative colitis or Crohn's disease, or a healthy co-twin of an affected twin (not recorded which). Both conserved end residues are part of each CDR3.

V	J	CDR3
TRBV7-9	TRBJ1-1	CASSLVAGTEAFF
TRBV12-3/TRBV12-4	TRBJ2-2	CASSGKLTTGELFF
TRBV5-6	TRBJ2-7	CASSLRMSYEQYF
TRBV29-1	TRBJ2-7	CSVRDWANYEQYF
TRBV4-3	TRBJ1-1	CASSQLTGNTEAFF
TRBV28	TRBJ2-1	CASSKLDAYNEQFF
TRBV29-1	TRBJ2-7	CSVAQAGHYEQYF
TRBV6-4	TRBJ2-3	CASSDSSGGSTDTQYF
TRBV12-3/TRBV12-4	TRBJ2-1	CAARLAGYNEQFF
TRBV12-3/TRBV12-4	TRBJ1-6	CASSLTGYNSPLHF
TRBV7-2	TRBJ2-1	CASSSLPGQGIGNEQFF
TRBV3-1	TRBJ2-7	CASSQVYQGAYEQYF
TRBV19	TRBJ1-1	CASSISSRLNTEAFF
TRBV20-1	TRBJ2-3	CSAPGVDTDTQYF
TRBV5-1	TRBJ2-1	CASSLGAGGNEQFF
TRBV5-4	TRBJ2-7	CASSFDGKNYEQYF